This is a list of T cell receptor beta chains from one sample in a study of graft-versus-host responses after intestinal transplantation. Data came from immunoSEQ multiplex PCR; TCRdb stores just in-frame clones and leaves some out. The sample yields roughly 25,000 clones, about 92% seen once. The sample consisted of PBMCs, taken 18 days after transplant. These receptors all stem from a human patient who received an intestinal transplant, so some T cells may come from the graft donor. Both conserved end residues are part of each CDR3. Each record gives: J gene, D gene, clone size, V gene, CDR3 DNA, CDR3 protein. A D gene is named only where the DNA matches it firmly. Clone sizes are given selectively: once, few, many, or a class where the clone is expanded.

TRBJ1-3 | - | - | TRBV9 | TGTGCCAGCAGCGGACCGAGCTCTGGAAACACCATATATTTT | CASSGPSSGNTIYF
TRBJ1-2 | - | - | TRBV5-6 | TGTGCCAGCAGCTTAAGAGGGGATAGCTATGGCTACACCTTC | CASSLRGDSYGYTF
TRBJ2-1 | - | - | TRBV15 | TGTGCCACCAGCAGAGATGGACTTACCTACAATGAGCAGTTCTTC | CATSRDGLTYNEQFF
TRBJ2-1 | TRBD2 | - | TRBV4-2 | TGTGCCAGCAGCCAAGATAAGGCTAGCGGGGGAAATGAGCAGTTCTTC | CASSQDKASGGNEQFF
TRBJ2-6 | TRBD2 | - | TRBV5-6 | TGTGCCAGCAGCTGGAAACTAGCGGGGGTCCGCTCTGGGGCCAACGTCCTGACTTTC | CASSWKLAGVRSGANVLTF
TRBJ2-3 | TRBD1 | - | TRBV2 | TGTGCCAGCAAAGACAGGGAAAGCACAGATACGCAGTATTTT | CASKDRESTDTQYF
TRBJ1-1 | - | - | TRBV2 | TGTGCCAGCAGTTCAACGACAGATTTTATGAACACTGAAGCTTTCTTT | CASSSTTDFMNTEAFF
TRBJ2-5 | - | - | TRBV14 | TGTGCCAGCAGCCTTGACCCAACCCCACAAGAGACCCAGTACTTC | CASSLDPTPQETQYF
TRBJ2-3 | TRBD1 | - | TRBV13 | TGTGCCAGCAGCCGGGACAGGGAGGAGTATTTT | CASSRDREEYF
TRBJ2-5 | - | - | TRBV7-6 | TGTGCCAGCAGCTTCTCACCGGGGAATCAAGAGACCCAGTACTTC | CASSFSPGNQETQYF
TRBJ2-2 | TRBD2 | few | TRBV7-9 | TGTGCCAGCAGCACTAGCGGGGGGGCCGACACCGGGGAGCTGTTTTTT | CASSTSGGADTGELFF
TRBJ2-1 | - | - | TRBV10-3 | TGTGCCATCAGTGGGAACCAGGGCTTCAATGAGCAGTTCTTC | CAISGNQGFNEQFF
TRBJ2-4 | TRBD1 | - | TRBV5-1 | TGCGCCAGCAGCTTGGGAGGGACAGATGTTGGGGGATACATTCAGTACTTC | CASSLGGTDVGGYIQYF
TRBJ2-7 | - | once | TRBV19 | TGTGCCAGTACCCCGGGCCAGGGGGGCTCCTACGAGCAGTACTTC | CASTPGQGGSYEQYF
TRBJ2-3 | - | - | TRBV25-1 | TGTGCCAGCAGTGGGCAGGGGAGAATAAGCACAGATACGCAGTATTTT | CASSGQGRISTDTQYF
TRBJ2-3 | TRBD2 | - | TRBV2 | TGTGCCAGCAGGGACTTGACTAGCCCCGCAGATACGCAGTATTTT | CASRDLTSPADTQYF
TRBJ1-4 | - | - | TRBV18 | TGTGCCAGCTCACCGGACAGTAATGAAAAACTGTTTTTT | CASSPDSNEKLFF
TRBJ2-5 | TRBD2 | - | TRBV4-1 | TGCGCCAGCAGGCGTAGGGCTTCACTAGCGCCCGAAGAGACCCAGTACTTC | CASRRRASLAPEETQYF
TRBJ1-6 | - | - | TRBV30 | TGTGCCTGGAACCTTCTCACAGGCAAAACTAATTCACCCCTCCACTTT | CAWNLLTGKTNSPLHF
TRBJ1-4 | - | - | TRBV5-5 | TGTGCCAGCAGCTTGAACACACCGGGGGAACTGTTTTTT | CASSLNTPGELFF
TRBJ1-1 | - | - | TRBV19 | TGTGCCAGTAGAGCCGGGAACACTGAAGCTTTCTTT | CASRAGNTEAFF
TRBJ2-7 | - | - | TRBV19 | TGTGCCAGTAGTATAGCGGCTGCTAGCTACGAGCAGTACTTC | CASSIAAASYEQYF
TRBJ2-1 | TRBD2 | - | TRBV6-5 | TGTGCCAGCAGGGAAACTAGCGGCAAACAGTTCTTC | CASRETSGKQFF